Given below is one T cell receptor (beta chain) in context. What it binds is not known. Germline assignment: CDR1 MNHEY and CDR2 SVGAGI. V dropped 11 bases and J dropped 4 bases, with 12 bases sitting between them. The CDR3 is 12 residues long. This specimen belongs to a study of T-cell reconstitution after alpha-beta-depleted transplantation in children. Researchers prepared the TCRbeta library using unique molecular identifiers, the study reports. TCRdb re-analysed the PCR reads in MiXCR, keeping a single row per CDR3 protein. The data show 400,000 to 450,000 distinct CDR3 sequences, around two fifths seen once. Study-wide findings and caveats: The authors attributed T-cell counts and diversity one year after transplant mostly to newly produced T cells. Some patients' high day-60 TCRbeta diversity was attributed to recipient cells surviving conditioning. It was reported that alpha-beta T cells came from several hundred expanded graft clones (about two months after transplant).

The clonotype was recovered from a girl aged 2 to 9 with aplastic anemia, due to receive a stem cell transplant. The rearrangement links TRBV6-5 to TRBJ2-1, with D perhaps matching TRBD1 or TRBD2 (5 bases each). The material was PBMCs, obtained before TCRalphabeta/CD19-depleted stem cell transplant. The CDR3 DNA is TGTGCCGCGTGGGGACGGTACAATGAGCAGTTCTTC. Its translation is CAAWGRYNEQFF.